One sample yielded the 25 T cell receptor beta chains listed below, sequenced in a study of T-cell reconstitution after alpha-beta-depleted transplantation in children. Construction of the TCRbeta library involved unique molecular identifiers. TCRdb ran MiXCR on the PCR reads and lists one entry per CDR3 protein. Of 700,000 to 950,000 distinct CDR3 sequences in the sample, roughly 15% are singletons; the top ten hold approximately 5%. Sequencing used PBMCs, mostly from graft donor cells, obtained 360 days after TCRalphabeta/CD19-depleted stem cell transplant. All receptors derive from a male patient between 5 and 17 years old who had a stem cell transplant for acute lymphoblastic leukemia, so the T cells may come from the graft donor.

V is TRBV6-5 and J is TRBJ2-3; no clear D. This CDR3 has 11 amino acids. With 6 bases removed from V and 6 bases from J, the gap between germline ends came to 7 bases. Germline V CDR1 and CDR2: MNHEY, SVGAGI. CDR3 loop: CASRELDTQYF. CDR3 in DNA: TGTGCCAGCAGGGAGTTGGATACGCAGTATTTT.

This clonotype occurred a few times. The chain has TRBV29-1 and TRBJ1-1, with D unclear. This CDR3 is built from 12 residues. The ends were cut back, 5 bases at V and 0 bases at J, with 7 bases in the middle. Germline V gives CDR1 SQVTM, CDR2 ANQGSEA. The CDR3, as DNA: TGCAGCGTTCATGGAGTGAACACTGAAGCTTTCTTT. Its translation: CSVHGVNTEAFF. Full variable domain (outside the CDR3, taken from reference TRBV29-1 and TRBJ1-1): SAVISQKPSRDICQRGTSLTIQCQVDSQVTMMFWYRQQPGQSLTLIATANQGSEATYESGFVIDKFPISRPNLTFSTLTVSNMSPEDSSIYLCSVHGVNTEAFFGQGTRLTVV.

This clonotype turned up a few times. V usage is TRBV15 and J usage is TRBJ1-5; D not certain. CDR3 size: 13 residues. Germline-derived CDR1 and CDR2 are LNHNV and YYDKDF (reference sequence). Trimming pared 0 bases from V and 9 bases from J, leaving 9 bases between. The CDR3 here is CATSRDWSAPQHF. The CDR3 DNA sequence: TGTGCCACCAGCAGAGATTGGTCGGCGCCCCAGCATTTT.

The sample holds a few counts of this clonotype. The V call is TRBV5-1, the J call TRBJ2-7; no clear D. CDR1 is SGHRS, CDR2 YFSETQ, per germline. The CDR3 is 12 residues long. The ends were cut back, 1 base at V and 5 bases at J, with 7 bases in the middle. The CDR3 nucleotides are TGCGCCAGCAGCTTGATCTGGGACGAGCAGTACTTC. Protein product: CASSLIWDEQYF.

The chain is built from TRBV12-3 or TRBV12-4 and TRBJ2-5; 12 nucleotides agree with TRBD2. The CDR3 has 15 residues. Trimming took 6 bases from V and 4 from J; bases not matched to a gene: 6. CDR3 loop: CASRRLAGVRETQYF. The CDR3 coding sequence is TGTGCCAGCAGGCGACTAGCGGGAGTAAGAGAGACCCAGTACTTC.

The V gene is TRBV6-1, the J gene TRBJ2-1; 7 nucleotides align to TRBD1. Per germline, CDR1 MNHNS and CDR2 SASEGT. Trimming cost V 4 bases and J 10 bases; bases outside gene matches: 16. The CDR3 length is 16 residues. The chain's CDR3 is CASSGQLLYRGSEQFF. For the CDR3, the DNA is TGTGCCAGCAGTGGGCAACTTCTATACAGGGGAAGCGAGCAGTTCTTC.

The genes are TRBV18 and TRBJ2-7, with 8 bases that match TRBD1. With V trimmed by 3 bases and J by 3 bases, 4 bases remained unmatched. This CDR3 is built from 14 residues. CDR1 KGHSH and CDR2 LQKENI come from the germline V gene. CDR3 in amino acids: CASSPTGDLYEQYF. For the CDR3, the DNA is TGTGCCAGCTCACCGACAGGGGATCTCTACGAGCAGTACTTC.

This clonotype was seen a few times. The rearrangement uses TRBV10-3 and TRBJ2-7, with D possibly matching TRBD1 (6 bases). Looked up from germline, CDR1 is ENHRY and CDR2 is SYGVKD. The CDR3 spans 12 residues. V was clipped by 4 bases and J by 6 bases, with 10 bases between them. CDR3 in amino acids: CAISAGTREQYF. In DNA, the CDR3 is TGTGCCATCAGTGCGGGGACACGCGAGCAGTACTTC.

This clonotype has just a few counts. Here the CDR3 DNA reads TGTGCCAGCAGCTGGGGACAAGAGCAGCCCCAGCATTTT. Amino acid sequence: CASSWGQEQPQHF. This chain links TRBV7-9 with TRBJ1-5; maybe TRBD1 (6 bases). The length of the CDR3 is 13 residues. Looked up from germline, CDR1 is SEHNR and CDR2 is FQNEAQ (reference sequence). V was shortened by 4 bases and J by 7 bases, with 11 bases between the two germline ends. The entire variable domain, with the rest obtained from reference TRBV7-9 and TRBJ1-5, is as follows: DTGVSQNPRHKITKRGQNVTFRCDPISEHNRLYWYRQTLGQGPEFLTYFQNEAQLEKSRLLSDRFSAERPKGSFSTLEIQRTEQGDSAMYLCASSWGQEQPQHFGDGTRLSIL.

This clonotype showed up just a few times. The chain carries TRBV4-2 and TRBJ1-1, with TRBD1 matching 9 bases. After removal of 3 bases from V and 4 bases from J, the junction contained 18 bases not matched to a gene. CDR1 and CDR2 from the germline V gene are LGHNA and YNFKEQ. The CDR3 is made up of 19 amino acids. The CDR3 protein is CASSQELPTGGFFRTEAFF. The CDR3 DNA follows: TGTGCCAGCAGCCAGGAATTACCTACAGGGGGCTTTTTCCGCACTGAAGCTTTCTTT.

This chain connects TRBV29-1 to TRBJ2-7; 11 bases agree with TRBD1. J was trimmed by 2 bases and V by 6 bases; bases with no gene match: 12. Germline V gene lookup returns CDR1 SQVTM and CDR2 ANQGSEA. The CDR3 is 16 residues long. CDR3 residues: CSVQDRGLGPTYEQYF. The CDR3 nucleotides are TGCAGCGTCCAGGACAGGGGGCTGGGGCCTACCTACGAGCAGTACTTC.

The V gene is TRBV7-8, the J gene TRBJ1-2; D unresolved. Trimming removed 2 bases from V and 8 bases from J, with 12 bases in between. The CDR3 is 13 residues long. Germline V gene data show CDR1 as SGHVS and CDR2 as FQNEAQ. The CDR3 spells CASSLKQVGGYTF. The DNA of the CDR3 is TGTGCCAGCAGCTTAAAGCAGGTGGGCGGCTACACCTTC.

The rearrangement uses TRBV5-1 and TRBJ2-7; D possibly uses TRBD1 or TRBD2 (6 bases each). Germline lookup yields CDR1 SGHRS and CDR2 YFSETQ. This CDR3 spans 21 amino acids. With 2 bases removed from V and 3 bases from J, the gap between germline ends came to 33 bases. The CDR3 DNA sequence: TGCGCCAGCAGCTTTAGAGCCCCGCCCCCCCTCCCGCGGGACACTTACTACGAGCAGTACTTC. This gives the protein CASSFRAPPPLPRDTYYEQYF.

The chain employs TRBV5-4 and TRBJ2-1; 9 positions agree with TRBD2. CDR3 size: 16 residues. CDR1 is SGHNT, CDR2 YYREEE, per germline (reference sequence). V lost 0 bases, J lost 3 bases, and 4 bases stayed unmatched. CDR3 amino acids: CASSLGVTSGYNEQFF. Written as DNA, the CDR3 is TGTGCCAGCAGCTTGGGGGTGACTAGCGGCTACAATGAGCAGTTCTTC.

The genes are TRBV2 and TRBJ1-2; tentative D call: TRBD1 (5 bases). The CDR3 spans 13 residues. V gave up 4 bases and J gave up 2 bases, with 8 bases separating them. The germline gives CDR1 SNHLY, CDR2 FYNNEI. The CDR3 protein is CASSGWGNYGYTF. CDR3 nucleotide sequence: TGTGCCAGCAGTGGGTGGGGGAACTATGGCTACACCTTC. Drawing the rest from reference TRBV2 and TRBJ1-2, the complete variable domain is EPEVTQTPSHQVTQMGQEVILRCVPISNHLYFYWYRQILGQKVEFLVSFYNNEISEKSEIFDDQFSVERPDGSNFTLKIRSTKLEDSAMYFCASSGWGNYGYTFGSGTRLTVV.

This clonotype was recorded at least ten times. The V gene is TRBV5-1, the J gene TRBJ2-3; D gene uncertain. Trimming pared 1 base from V and 3 bases from J, leaving 3 bases between. Germline loops: CDR1 SGHRS, CDR2 YFSETQ. CDR3 length equals 12 residues. In DNA form, the CDR3 reads TGCGCCAGCAGCTTGCAAACAGATACGCAGTATTTT. It is translated as CASSLQTDTQYF.

Of note for this clonotype: Just one base apart from a much larger clone, this may be a read error. The V gene is TRBV5-1, the J gene TRBJ2-1, with D possibly matching TRBD2 (5 bases). CDR1 SGHRS and CDR2 YFSETQ come from the germline V gene. This CDR3 has 16 amino acids. Trimming took off 4 bases at V and 0 bases at J, with 14 bases between the two ends. The CDR3 spells CASSLRGISSYNEQFF. CDR3 nucleotides: TGCGCCAGCAGCCTTAGAGGGATTAGCTCCTACAATGAGCAGTTCTTC.

Only a few counts were recorded for this clonotype. The rearrangement joins TRBV7-9 to TRBJ1-2; D unresolved. The CDR3 contains 14 residues. The V gene's germline CDR1 is SEHNR and CDR2 FQNEAQ (reference sequence). V was pared by 3 bases and J by 2 bases, with 10 bases between. CDR3 nucleotides: TGTGCCAGCAGCTTTGATGCCCCAAACTATGGCTACACCTTC. Amino acids: CASSFDAPNYGYTF.

This clonotype showed up just a few times. The chain carries TRBV5-1 and TRBJ2-7; TRBD1 agrees at 9 bases. CDR3 length equals 16 residues. The trim removed 4 bases at V and 3 bases at J, leaving 11 bases unmatched. Germline values: CDR1 SGHRS, CDR2 YFSETQ. Written as DNA, the CDR3 is TGCGCCAGCAGCCGGGATGGGACAGGGTTTCTCTACGAGCAGTACTTC. It specifies CASSRDGTGFLYEQYF.

CDR3: CASSLRVGQEYYGYTF. The CDR3 DNA follows: TGTGCCAGCAGTCTTAGGGTGGGACAGGAGTACTATGGCTACACCTTC. The chain is built from TRBV12-3 or TRBV12-4 and TRBJ1-2; 8 bases agree with TRBD1. V was clipped by 5 bases and J by 3 bases; unmatched bases: 11. This CDR3 region has 16 residues.

This chain connects TRBV24-1 to TRBJ2-5; D tentatively fits TRBD1 or TRBD2 (7 bases each). Germline V gene sequence: CDR1 KGHDR, CDR2 SFDVKD. This CDR3 spans 14 amino acids. The V end lost 6 bases, the J end lost 5 bases, and 15 bases lay between the germline ends. The CDR3 here is CATSNDREGETQYF. Here the CDR3 DNA reads TGTGCCACCAGTAACGACAGGGAGGGCGAGACCCAGTACTTC.

This clonotype was observed a few times. The rearrangement joins TRBV5-5 to TRBJ2-7; D gene ambiguous. The germline CDR1 and CDR2 sequences are SGHKS and YYEKEE (reference sequence). The germline V and J ends were trimmed by 3 bases and 0 bases, with 10 bases remaining between them. The CDR3 has 14 amino acids. The CDR3 DNA reads TGTGCCAGCAGCTCGATCCTAGTCTCCTACGAGCAGTACTTC. This codes for CASSSILVSYEQYF.

The table lists this clonotype with a few counts. V and J are TRBV10-3 and TRBJ2-5; TRBD1 matches 7 bases. Germline lookup yields CDR1 ENHRY and CDR2 SYGVKD. The CDR3 extends over 15 amino acids. The V segment lost 3 bases and the J segment 2 bases; nucleotides outside the gene matches: 6. The DNA of the CDR3 is TGTGCCATCAGTGACCGAACAGGGGTGCAAGAGACCCAGTACTTC. The encoded protein is CAISDRTGVQETQYF.

This clonotype occurred a few times. This chain links TRBV11-1 with TRBJ2-4, with 9 nucleotides matching TRBD1. The trim removed 5 bases at V and 1 base at J, leaving 12 bases unmatched. The CDR3 runs to 18 residues. The germline V gene encodes CDR1 SGHAT and CDR2 FQDESV (reference sequence). CDR3 bases: TGTGCCAGCAGCCACCTGACAGGGGGGAGGATGGCCAAAAACATTCAGTACTTC. Its translation: CASSHLTGGRMAKNIQYF.

This clonotype has only a few counts. The chain carries TRBV21-1 and TRBJ2-2. TRBV21-1 has pseudogene status. The CDR3 runs to 14 residues. Here the CDR3 reads CARVERRRTGELFF. The CDR3 DNA reads TGTGCCAGGGTAGAGCGTCGAAGGACCGGGGAGCTGTTTTTT.